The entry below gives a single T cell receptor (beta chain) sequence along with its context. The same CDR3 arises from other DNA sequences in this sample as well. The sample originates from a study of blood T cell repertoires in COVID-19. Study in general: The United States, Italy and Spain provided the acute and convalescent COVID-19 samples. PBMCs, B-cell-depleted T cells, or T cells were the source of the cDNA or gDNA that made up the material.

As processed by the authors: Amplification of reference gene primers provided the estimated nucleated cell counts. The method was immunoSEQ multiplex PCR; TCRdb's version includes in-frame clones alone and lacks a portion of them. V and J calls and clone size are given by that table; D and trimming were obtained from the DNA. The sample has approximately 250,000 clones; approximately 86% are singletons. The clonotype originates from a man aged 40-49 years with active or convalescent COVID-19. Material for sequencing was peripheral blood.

In DNA form, the CDR3 reads TGTGCCAGCAGCCAAGATTCTGGGGGGAATCAGCCCCAGCATTTT. Translating gives CASSQDSGGNQPQHF. V gene TRBV3-1 (or the pseudogene TRBV3-2) combines with J gene TRBJ1-5, with D possibly matching TRBD1 (5 bases). Germline V gene sequence: CDR1 LGHDT, CDR2 YNNKEL (reference sequence). Trimming took off 0 bases at V and 4 bases at J, with 10 bases between the two ends. The CDR3 runs 15 residues.